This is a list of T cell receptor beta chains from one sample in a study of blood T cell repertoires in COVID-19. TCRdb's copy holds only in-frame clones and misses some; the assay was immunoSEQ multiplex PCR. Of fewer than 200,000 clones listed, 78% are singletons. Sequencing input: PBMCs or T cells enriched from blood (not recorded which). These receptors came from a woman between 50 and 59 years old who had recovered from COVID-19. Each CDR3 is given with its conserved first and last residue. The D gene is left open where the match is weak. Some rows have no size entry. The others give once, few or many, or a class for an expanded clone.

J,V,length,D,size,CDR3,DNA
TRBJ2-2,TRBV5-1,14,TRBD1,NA,CASWTGGRTGELFF,TGCGCCTCTTGGACAGGGGGCAGGACCGGGGAGCTGTTTTTT
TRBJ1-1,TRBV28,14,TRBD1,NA,CASSNGQGFTEAFF,TGTGCCAGCAGCAATGGACAGGGGTTCACTGAAGCTTTCTTT
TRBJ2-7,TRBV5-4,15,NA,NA,CASRFDSGPSYEQYF,TGTGCCAGCAGATTCGATAGCGGCCCTTCCTACGAGCAGTACTTC
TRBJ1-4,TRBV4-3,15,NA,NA,CASSQRGGTNEKLFF,TGCGCCAGCAGCCAAAGGGGGGGAACTAATGAAAAACTGTTTTTT
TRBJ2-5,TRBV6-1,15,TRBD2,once,CASSEDRLAGETQYF,TGTGCCAGCAGTGAAGACCGACTAGCGGGAGAGACCCAGTACTTC
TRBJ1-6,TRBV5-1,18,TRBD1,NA,CASSLRGAGQGYNSPLHF,TGCGCCAGCAGCTTGAGGGGGGCTGGACAGGGGTATAATTCACCCCTCCACTTT
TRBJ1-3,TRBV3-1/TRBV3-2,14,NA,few,CASSPSDRGNTIYF,TGTGCCAGCAGCCCCTCCGACAGGGGAAACACCATATATTTT
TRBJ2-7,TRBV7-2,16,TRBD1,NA,CASSRYGQGGSYEQYF,TGTGCCAGCAGCCGTTACGGACAGGGGGGCAGCTACGAGCAGTACTTC
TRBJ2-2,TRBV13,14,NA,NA,CATRDFLNTGELFF,TGTGCCACCCGGGACTTCTTGAACACCGGGGAGCTGTTTTTT
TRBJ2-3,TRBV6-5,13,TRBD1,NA,CASRTGDTDTQYF,TGTGCCAGCAGGACAGGGGACACAGATACGCAGTATTTT
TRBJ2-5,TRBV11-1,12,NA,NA,CASGLLGQTQYF,TGTGCCAGCGGCCTTTTGGGGCAGACCCAGTACTTC
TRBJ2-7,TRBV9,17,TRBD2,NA,CASSVAPHLAGEGEQYF,TGTGCCAGCAGCGTAGCGCCTCATTTAGCGGGAGAGGGCGAGCAGTACTTC
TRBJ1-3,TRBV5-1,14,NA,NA,CASSSAGKGDTIYF,TGCGCCAGCAGCTCGGCCGGGAAGGGAGACACCATATATTTT
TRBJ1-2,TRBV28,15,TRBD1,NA,CASRLMDRDNYGYTF,TGTGCCAGCAGACTGATGGACAGGGATAACTATGGCTACACCTTC
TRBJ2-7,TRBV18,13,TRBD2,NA,CASSPRGLGEQYF,TGTGCCAGCTCACCACGGGGACTAGGGGAGCAGTACTTC
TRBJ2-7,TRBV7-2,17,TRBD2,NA,CASSRRGGGTSGIEQYF,TGTGCCAGCAGCCGCAGGGGCGGGGGGACTAGCGGGATCGAGCAGTACTTC
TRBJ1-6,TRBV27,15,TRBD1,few,CASSLTGGGSSPLHF,TGTGCCAGCAGTTTAACAGGGGGAGGAAGTTCACCCCTCCACTTT
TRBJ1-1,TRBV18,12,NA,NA,CASSPILVEAFF,TGTGCCAGCTCACCAATATTAGTTGAAGCTTTCTTT
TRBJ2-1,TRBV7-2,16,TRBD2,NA,CASSLAGLAGANEQFF,TGTGCCAGCAGCTTAGCGGGCCTAGCGGGGGCCAATGAGCAGTTCTTC
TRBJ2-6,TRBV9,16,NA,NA,CASSYSQTGGANVLTF,TGTGCCAGCAGCTACTCGCAAACGGGAGGGGCCAACGTCCTGACTTTC
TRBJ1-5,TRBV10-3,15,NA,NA,CAISETGLGNQPQHF,TGTGCCATCAGTGAGACAGGGTTAGGCAATCAGCCCCAGCATTTT
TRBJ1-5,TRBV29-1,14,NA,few,CSVAFTDPNQPQHF,TGCAGCGTTGCATTTACAGACCCCAATCAGCCCCAGCATTTT
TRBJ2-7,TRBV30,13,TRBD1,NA,CAWRGTGGYEQYF,TGTGCCTGGAGAGGGACAGGTGGCTACGAGCAGTACTTC
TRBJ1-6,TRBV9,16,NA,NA,CASSVGSQANNSPLHF,TGTGCCAGCAGCGTGGGATCACAGGCGAATAATTCACCCCTCCACTTT
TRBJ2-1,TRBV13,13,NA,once,CASSLGSPVEQFF,TGTGCCAGCAGCTTAGGATCCCCGGTGGAGCAGTTCTTC
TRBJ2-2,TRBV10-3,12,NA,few,CATRERAGELFF,TGTGCCACCCGAGAGAGAGCCGGGGAGCTGTTTTTT
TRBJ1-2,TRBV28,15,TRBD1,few,CASSLSAGGPYGYTF,TGTGCCAGCAGTTTATCAGCAGGGGGCCCTTATGGCTACACCTTC
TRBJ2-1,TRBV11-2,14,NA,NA,CASSGGGSYNEQFF,TGTGCCAGCTCCGGGGGAGGCTCCTACAATGAGCAGTTCTTC
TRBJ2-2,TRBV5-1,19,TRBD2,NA,CASSLGLLAGGPGVGELFF,TGCGCCAGCAGCTTGGGGCTGCTAGCGGGAGGGCCGGGAGTCGGGGAGCTGTTTTTT
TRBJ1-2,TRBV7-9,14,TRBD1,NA,CASSYHDRGLGYTF,TGTGCCAGCAGCTATCATGACAGGGGGCTTGGCTACACCTTC